This T cell receptor (beta chain) was observed in a study of cytomegalovirus exposure and HLA in healthy donors. Study information: In an earlier analysis, approximately 120 million unique TCR beta sequences were found from about 190 million T cells. A data release that came early held tens of millions of unique TCRs from HLA-typed donors. General study findings and limits: There were 164 TCR beta chains listed as cytomegalovirus-associated.

V was clipped by 4 bases and J by 2 bases, with 10 bases between them. Germline assignment: CDR1 SQVTM and CDR2 ANQGSEA. This CDR3 has 13 amino acids. This clone was seen a few times. The antigen is undetermined. Primers: 60 Vbeta forward and 13 Jbeta reverse. Libraries were prepared by immunoSEQ multiplex PCR; TCRdb keeps only in-frame clonotypes and omits some of them. The sample has around 99,000 clones; roughly 71% are singletons. Input material: PBMCs. The genes are TRBV29-1 and TRBJ2-3; D is unresolved. The receptor comes from an older woman in good health and CMV-seropositive. The CDR3 DNA sequence: TGCAGCGTTGGCACAGACCCCACAGATACGCAGTATTTT. Translated: CSVGTDPTDTQYF.